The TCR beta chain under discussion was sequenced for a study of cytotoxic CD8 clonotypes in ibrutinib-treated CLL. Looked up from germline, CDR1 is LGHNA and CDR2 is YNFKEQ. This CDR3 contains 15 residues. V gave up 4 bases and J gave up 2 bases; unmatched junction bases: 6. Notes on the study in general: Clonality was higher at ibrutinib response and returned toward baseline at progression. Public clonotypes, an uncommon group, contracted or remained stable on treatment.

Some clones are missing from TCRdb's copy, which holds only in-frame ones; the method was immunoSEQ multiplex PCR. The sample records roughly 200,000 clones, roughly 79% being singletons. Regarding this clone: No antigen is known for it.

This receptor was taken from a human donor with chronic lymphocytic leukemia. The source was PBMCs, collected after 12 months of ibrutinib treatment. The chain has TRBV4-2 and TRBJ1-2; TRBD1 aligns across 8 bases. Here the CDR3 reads CASSPAGTGNYGYTF. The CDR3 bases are TGTGCCAGCAGCCCGGCCGGGACAGGCAACTATGGCTACACCTTC.